This is a list of T cell receptor beta chains from one sample in a study of blood T cell repertoires in COVID-19. Assay used: immunoSEQ multiplex PCR; TCRdb lists only in-frame clones, some missing. The table has about 120,000 clones, about 86% seen once; the top ten hold 0.88%. Sequences were obtained from peripheral blood. These receptors all come from a woman in her forties or fifties with active or convalescent COVID-19. The CDR3 runs from the conserved cysteine through the conserved F or W. A D gene is named only where the DNA matches it firmly. The size of a clone is reported for some rows only, either as once, few or many, or as a class for expanded clones.

V: TRBV4-1; size: NA; J: TRBJ1-2; length: 16; D: NA; CDR3: CASSQDEVGGHYGYTF; DNA: TGCGCCAGCAGCCAAGATGAGGTGGGAGGTCACTATGGCTACACCTTC
V: TRBV9; size: NA; J: TRBJ2-1; length: 16; D: TRBD2; CDR3: CASSVGLADHYNEQFF; DNA: TGTGCCAGCAGCGTAGGCCTAGCGGACCATTACAATGAGCAGTTCTTC
V: TRBV4-2; size: NA; J: TRBJ2-3; length: 18; D: TRBD1; CDR3: CASSQEIPGTGNTDTQYF; DNA: TGTGCCAGCAGCCAAGAAATCCCCGGGACAGGGAACACAGATACGCAGTATTTT
V: TRBV24-1; size: NA; J: TRBJ2-3; length: 15; D: TRBD1; CDR3: CATSAWDSITDTQYF; DNA: TGTGCCACCAGCGCCTGGGACAGCATCACAGATACGCAGTATTTT
V: TRBV28; size: once; J: TRBJ1-2; length: 13; D: NA; CDR3: CASSQGLVYGYTF; DNA: TGTGCCAGCAGCCAGGGCCTCGTCTATGGCTACACCTTC
V: TRBV5-6; size: NA; J: TRBJ2-3; length: 15; D: NA; CDR3: CASSYQSGGTDTQYF; DNA: TGTGCCAGCAGCTACCAGAGTGGAGGCACAGATACGCAGTATTTT
V: TRBV30; size: once; J: TRBJ2-2; length: 16; D: NA; CDR3: CAWSVPATTNTGELFF; DNA: TGTGCCTGGAGTGTACCCGCAACTACAAACACCGGGGAGCTGTTTTTT
V: TRBV10-3; size: NA; J: TRBJ2-3; length: 15; D: TRBD1; CDR3: CAISEPDRGLDTQYF; DNA: TGTGCCATCAGTGAGCCGGACAGGGGGCTGGATACGCAGTATTTT
V: TRBV21-1; size: NA; J: TRBJ2-3; length: 18; D: NA; CDR3: CASSSSPRGQKNADTQYF; DNA: TGTGCCAGCAGCAGCTCCCCGAGGGGACAAAAAAACGCAGATACGCAGTATTTT
V: TRBV6-2/TRBV6-3; size: NA; J: TRBJ2-3; length: 15; D: NA; CDR3: CASSLHSGSTDTQYF; DNA: TGTGCCAGCAGCCTCCATAGCGGAAGCACAGATACGCAGTATTTT
V: TRBV19; size: once; J: TRBJ2-2; length: 16; D: NA; CDR3: CASSIRGRGSTGELFF; DNA: TGTGCCAGTAGTATTAGGGGCAGGGGATCCACCGGGGAGCTGTTTTTT
V: TRBV18; size: NA; J: TRBJ2-1; length: 14; D: TRBD1; CDR3: CASSPRTGGDEQFF; DNA: TGTGCCAGCTCACCACGGACAGGGGGGGATGAGCAGTTCTTC
V: TRBV4-3; size: NA; J: TRBJ2-5; length: 16; D: TRBD2; CDR3: CASSQGTSGNQETQYF; DNA: TGCGCCAGCAGCCAGGGGACTAGCGGGAACCAAGAGACCCAGTACTTC
V: TRBV19; size: NA; J: TRBJ1-2; length: 15; D: TRBD1; CDR3: CASSNPTGGDYGYTF; DNA: TGTGCCAGTAGTAACCCGACAGGGGGGGACTATGGCTACACCTTC
V: TRBV28; size: few; J: TRBJ2-7; length: 15; D: NA; CDR3: CASSSSGGKSYEQYF; DNA: TGTGCCAGCAGTTCCAGTGGAGGGAAATCCTACGAGCAGTACTTC
V: TRBV23-1; size: NA; J: TRBJ2-7; length: 20; D: NA; CDR3: CASSQWVSRCGLAQPYEQYF; DNA: TGCGCCAGCAGTCAATGGGTTTCGCGGTGTGGGCTAGCGCAGCCCTACGAGCAGTACTTC
V: TRBV7-9; size: NA; J: TRBJ2-3; length: 13; D: NA; CDR3: CASSLAGSDTQYF; DNA: TGTGCCAGCAGCTTAGCGGGCTCAGATACGCAGTATTTT
V: TRBV4-2; size: NA; J: TRBJ2-5; length: 15; D: TRBD1; CDR3: CASSQGPGQGETQYF; DNA: TGTGCCAGCAGCCAAGGCCCGGGACAGGGGGAGACCCAGTACTTC
V: TRBV3-1/TRBV3-2; size: NA; J: TRBJ2-2; length: 20; D: TRBD2; CDR3: CASSQFRPPLAGGNTGELFF; DNA: TGTGCCAGCAGCCAATTTCGCCCCCCTTTAGCGGGAGGCAACACCGGGGAGCTGTTTTTT
V: TRBV18; size: NA; J: TRBJ1-2; length: 15; D: NA; CDR3: CASSPPMEGVGGYTF; DNA: TGTGCCAGCTCACCACCGATGGAGGGTGTAGGTGGCTACACCTTC
V: TRBV28; size: NA; J: TRBJ1-1; length: 17; D: NA; CDR3: CASSTPLRGAKNTEAFF; DNA: TGTGCCAGCAGTACCCCCTTGCGGGGGGCAAAGAACACTGAAGCTTTCTTT
V: TRBV3-1/TRBV3-2; size: NA; J: TRBJ1-2; length: 13; D: TRBD1; CDR3: CASSRWTGDGYTF; DNA: TGTGCCAGCAGCCGCTGGACAGGGGATGGCTACACCTTC
V: TRBV25-1; size: NA; J: TRBJ2-7; length: 16; D: TRBD1; CDR3: CASSSNPGQGVYEQYF; DNA: TGTGCCAGCAGCAGCAACCCGGGACAGGGCGTCTACGAGCAGTACTTC
V: TRBV5-4; size: NA; J: TRBJ1-4; length: 15; D: TRBD1; CDR3: CASRSTGGENEKLFF; DNA: TGTGCCAGCAGGTCTACAGGGGGCGAGAATGAAAAACTGTTTTTT
V: TRBV7-3; size: NA; J: TRBJ2-3; length: 14; D: NA; CDR3: CASSLTQATDTQYF; DNA: TGTGCCAGCAGCTTAACTCAAGCAACAGATACGCAGTATTTT
V: TRBV20-1; size: NA; J: TRBJ2-7; length: 15; D: TRBD1; CDR3: CSASFGTGGYDEQYF; DNA: TGCAGTGCTAGTTTCGGGACAGGGGGATACGACGAGCAGTACTTC
V: TRBV18; size: NA; J: TRBJ2-5; length: 15; D: NA; CDR3: CASSPDFESQETQYF; DNA: TGTGCCAGCTCACCAGATTTTGAGTCTCAAGAGACCCAGTACTTC